These T cell receptor beta chains were read from a single sample in a study of T cell changes during pregnancy in multiple sclerosis. Method: immunoSEQ multiplex PCR; TCRdb's copy keeps in-frame clones and lacks some. The table records around 88,000 clones, just over 90% of them present only once. Sequenced here: peripheral blood, sampled in the first trimester of pregnancy. These receptors came from a female donor with multiple sclerosis, enrolled in a pregnancy study. CDR3s include the opening cysteine and the closing phenylalanine or tryptophan. The D gene is left open where the match is weak. Clone size is shown for a subset of rows, as once, few, many or a class of expanded clone.

>.|13|TRBJ1-1|TRBV7-6|.
CASSLARGGEAFF
TGTGCCAGCAGCTTAGCAAGGGGGGGTGAAGCTTTCTTT
>.|15|TRBJ2-7|TRBV30|.
CAWRSRELSSYEQYF
TGTGCCTGGAGGAGTCGAGAGCTTAGCTCCTACGAGCAGTACTTC
>TRBD2|16|TRBJ2-2|TRBV9|.
CASSVGGGRNTGELFF
TGTGCCAGCAGCGTAGGCGGGGGAAGAAACACCGGGGAGCTGTTTTTT
>TRBD2|15|TRBJ2-1|TRBV9|.
CASSVSGGPYNEQFF
TGTGCCAGCAGCGTGAGCGGGGGGCCCTACAATGAGCAGTTCTTC
>TRBD2|13|TRBJ2-5|TRBV6-1|.
CASNRLAEETQYF
TGTGCCAGCAATAGACTAGCCGAAGAGACCCAGTACTTC
>.|14|TRBJ2-1|TRBV28|.
CASSNLQDYNEQFF
TGTGCCAGCAGTAATCTCCAGGACTACAATGAGCAGTTCTTC
>TRBD2|18|TRBJ2-4|TRBV19|.
CASSIGTSGLLAKNIQYF
TGTGCCAGTAGTATCGGGACTAGCGGGTTGCTAGCCAAAAACATTCAGTACTTC
>.|14|TRBJ1-5|TRBV7-8|once
CASSLVQGGQPQHF
TGTGCCAGCAGCTTAGTCCAGGGCGGTCAGCCCCAGCATTTT
>.|14|TRBJ1-6|TRBV4-2|.
CASSQGGLNSPLHF
TGTGCCAGCAGCCAAGGGGGGCTGAATTCACCCCTCCACTTT
>TRBD1|16|TRBJ2-5|TRBV19|.
CASSSPGQTGQETQYF
TGTGCCAGTAGTTCGCCGGGACAGACGGGGCAAGAGACCCAGTACTTC
>TRBD1|13|TRBJ2-7|TRBV30|.
CALDGTGGNEQYF
TGTGCCCTGGATGGGACAGGGGGCAACGAGCAGTACTTC
>TRBD2|14|TRBJ2-7|TRBV5-1|.
CASSPGTSGYEQYF
TGCGCCAGCAGCCCCGGGACTAGCGGGTACGAGCAGTACTTC
>.|13|TRBJ2-7|TRBV19|.
CASSKGGPYEQYF
TGTGCCAGTAGTAAAGGGGGACCCTACGAGCAGTACTTC
>.|15|TRBJ1-4|TRBV12-5|.
CASGLGPREQEKLFF
TGTGCTAGTGGTTTGGGCCCTCGGGAGCAGGAAAAACTGTTTTTT
>TRBD1|13|TRBJ1-1|TRBV27|.
CASRRQGYTEAFF
TGTGCCAGCAGACGACAGGGGTACACTGAAGCTTTCTTT
>.|15|TRBJ1-1|TRBV19|.
CASSAKWGLNTEAFF
TGTGCCAGTAGTGCCAAGTGGGGCCTGAACACTGAAGCTTTCTTT
>TRBD2|14|TRBJ2-3|TRBV6-5|once
CASRTSGGTDTQYF
TGTGCCAGCAGAACTAGCGGGGGAACCGATACGCAGTATTTT
>TRBD2|19|TRBJ2-3|TRBV27|.
CASSATGGLAGGVTDTQYF
TGTGCCAGCAGTGCGACCGGGGGACTAGCGGGAGGCGTGACAGATACGCAGTATTTT
>TRBD2|14|TRBJ2-7|TRBV30|.
CAWSAGGPIHEQYF
TGTGCCTGGAGTGCGGGGGGGCCGATCCACGAGCAGTACTTC
>TRBD1|13|TRBJ1-5|TRBV7-3|.
CASSQGGGQPQHF
TGTGCCAGCAGCCAGGGGGGCGGTCAGCCCCAGCATTTT
>TRBD2|16|TRBJ2-5|TRBV9|.
CASSVEARGGPETQYF
TGTGCCAGCAGCGTAGAGGCGCGGGGGGGCCCAGAGACCCAGTACTTC
>.|14|TRBJ2-7|TRBV7-7|.
CASSPRGQSHEQYF
TGTGCTAGCAGCCCCCGCGGACAGTCCCACGAGCAGTACTTC
>.|16|TRBJ1-4|TRBV18|once
CASSPLGGWSNEKLFF
TGTGCCAGCTCACCACTCGGGGGTTGGTCTAATGAAAAACTGTTTTTT
>TRBD2|17|TRBJ2-1|TRBV7-2|.
CASSLVRLVAGVNEQFF
TGTGCCAGCAGCTTAGTTCGTCTGGTAGCGGGAGTCAATGAGCAGTTCTTC
>.|11|TRBJ1-1|TRBV20-1|once
CSAPTPPGAFF
TGCAGTGCTCCCACGCCCCCGGGGGCTTTCTTT
>TRBD2|16|TRBJ2-2|TRBV19|.
CASSTPGGAFFGELFF
TGTGCCAGTAGTACCCCCGGGGGGGCTTTTTTCGGGGAGCTGTTTTTT
>.|14|TRBJ1-6|TRBV7-2|.
CASSLGGGSSPLHF
TGTGCCAGCAGCTTAGGGGGGGGGAGTTCACCCCTCCACTTT
>.|13|TRBJ2-7|TRBV4-1|.
CASSQEIGWEQYF
TGCGCCAGCAGCCAAGAGATCGGGTGGGAGCAGTACTTC